Each of the 23 T cell receptor beta chains below was sequenced from the same sample in a study of shared clonotypes between healthy human individuals. Only in-frame clones appear in the TCRdb table, and some are missing; sequencing was by immunoSEQ multiplex PCR. The sample lists approximately 2.5 million clones, approximately 93% occurring once. The sample comprised naive CD4+ T cells from PBMCs. As to subset: CD45RA+ positively selected. These receptor sequences come from a young man in good health. Some clones in this sample may be carry-over from other donors' samples.

The chain employs TRBV29-1 and TRBJ2-1; possible D gene TRBD1, 5 bases. CDR3 size: 14 residues. CDR1 is SQVTM, CDR2 ANQGSEA, per germline. Trimming shortened V by 3 bases and J by 1 base, and 10 bases separated the two germline ends. The CDR3 DNA sequence: TGCAGCGTTGAGGGGCGGCAATCCTACAATGAGCAGTTCTTC. Translated, it gives CSVEGRQSYNEQFF.

The gene calls are TRBV5-1 and TRBJ1-1, with D perhaps TRBD1 (6 bases). Trimming cost V 0 bases and J 1 base, with 10 bases left between them. Per germline, CDR1 SGHRS and CDR2 YFSETQ. This CDR3 has 15 residues. CDR3 nucleotides: TGCGCCAGCAGCTTGGCCGGGGGCGAGAACACTGAAGCTTTCTTT. Translated, it gives CASSLAGGENTEAFF.

This chain joins TRBV28 and TRBJ2-7; the D gene is possibly TRBD2 (5 bases). V lost 6 bases to trimming and J lost 3 bases, with 15 bases between them. The CDR3 contains 14 residues. Looked up from germline, CDR1 is MDHEN and CDR2 is SYDVKM. The CDR3 loop is CASRGSGSNYEQYF. The DNA of the CDR3 is TGTGCCAGCAGGGGTTCGGGAAGTAACTACGAGCAGTACTTC. The full variable domain, with the rest looked up from reference TRBV28 and TRBJ2-7, is DVKVTQSSRYLVKRTGEKVFLECVQDMDHENMFWYRQDPGLGLRLIYFSYDVKMKEKGDIPEGYSVSREKKERFSLILESASTNQTSMYLCASRGSGSNYEQYFGPGTRLTVT.

V usage is TRBV2 and J usage is TRBJ1-4, with 9 bases identical to TRBD1. Germline V gene data show CDR1 as SNHLY and CDR2 as FYNNEI. The CDR3 is 16 residues long. The V and J ends lost 6 bases and 2 bases, in that order; junction bases with no gene match: 7. The CDR3 sequence is CASRIQGARTNEKLFF. In DNA form, the CDR3 reads TGTGCCAGCAGGATACAGGGGGCGCGGACTAATGAAAAACTGTTTTTT.

This clone was recorded only once. The chain has TRBV2 and TRBJ2-2; no clear D gene. Deletions cut 0 bases from V and 4 bases from J, with 0 bases between. This CDR3 has 12 amino acids. The V gene's germline CDR1 is SNHLY and CDR2 FYNNEI. This CDR3 reads CASSEATGELFF. DNA of the CDR3: TGTGCCAGCAGTGAAGCCACCGGGGAGCTGTTTTTT.

The chain joins TRBV4-2 to TRBJ2-5; the D is unclear. The assigned J gene may be wrong: the sequence end matches TRBJ2-7 better. This CDR3 has 18 residues. Germline-derived CDR1 and CDR2 are LGHNA and YNFKEQ. CDR3 loop: CASSQDHRRQASSVEQYF. CDR3 DNA sequence: TGTGCCAGCAGCCAAGATCATAGGCGGCAGGCAAGTTCGGTCGAGCAGTACTTC.

This chain uses TRBV5-4 with TRBJ2-1, with 8 bases that match TRBD2. This CDR3 is 16 amino acids long. Germline CDR1 reads SGHNT; CDR2 reads YYREEE (reference sequence). V shed 4 bases, J shed 2 bases, and the junction held 8 bases outside the gene matches. The CDR3 bases are TGTGCCAGCAGCCCGGACGGCGGGAGGACCTACAATGAGCAGTTCTTC. This sequence encodes CASSPDGGRTYNEQFF.

CDR3 nucleotides: TGTGCCAGCAGTTACACTGGACAGCCACGGCAGTACTTC. As protein: CASSYTGQPRQYF. The J gene is TRBJ2-7, the V gene TRBV6-6, with D possibly TRBD1 on 6 matching bases. Trimming took 2 bases from V and 9 from J, leaving 14 bases between them. Germline V gene sequence: CDR1 MNHNY, CDR2 SVGAGI (reference sequence). The CDR3 extends over 13 amino acids.

This clone was detected once. This chain connects TRBV2 to TRBJ2-2; 11 positions agree with TRBD1. The V gene's germline CDR1 is SNHLY and CDR2 FYNNEI. The CDR3 contains 14 residues. J was trimmed by 6 bases and V by 4 bases; bases with no gene match: 1. The CDR3 DNA sequence: TGTGCCAGCAGTGGGACAGGGGGCCCCGGGGAGCTGTTTTTT. Its protein product is CASSGTGGPGELFF.

This sequence joins TRBV5-4 and TRBJ2-1; D is possibly TRBD2 (5 bases). Trimming left V 2 bases short and J 6 bases short, with 12 bases between. Per the germline V gene, CDR1 is SGHNT and CDR2 is YYREEE (reference sequence). The CDR3 totals 14 residues. In nucleotides, the CDR3 is TGTGCCAGCAGCTTCTCCTCGGGAACCAATGAGCAGTTCTTC. This codes for CASSFSSGTNEQFF.

CDR3 in DNA: TGTGCCAGCAGCTTAAGGACAGGGGGCGACCAGCCCCAGCATTTT. It specifies CASSLRTGGDQPQHF. V gene TRBV11-2 combines with J gene TRBJ1-5, with 11 bases matching TRBD1. The CDR3 extends over 15 amino acids. V lost 2 bases and J lost 7; bases outside the gene matches: 4. CDR1 and CDR2 from the germline V gene are SGHAT and FQNNGV. The whole variable domain, remainder taken from reference TRBV11-2 and TRBJ1-5, is EAGVAQSPRYKIIEKRQSVAFWCNPISGHATLYWYQQILGQGPKLLIQFQNNGVVDDSQLPKDRFSAERLKGVDSTLKIQPAKLEDSAVYLCASSLRTGGDQPQHFGDGTRLSIL.

This clone was seen just once. The rearrangement joins TRBV18 to TRBJ2-2, with D perhaps TRBD2 (6 bases). Trimming left V 2 bases short and J 10 bases short, with 17 bases between. Germline V CDR1 and CDR2: KGHSH, LQKENI. This CDR3 contains 15 residues. This CDR3 reads CASSPTREAPVELFF. In nucleotides, the CDR3 is TGTGCCAGCTCACCAACGAGGGAGGCTCCGGTGGAGCTGTTTTTT.

This clone was seen just once. Here the CDR3 reads CASSGGRSGAYNEQFF. The CDR3 coding sequence is TGTGCCAGCAGTGGCGGGAGGAGCGGCGCCTACAATGAGCAGTTCTTC. The genes are TRBV2 and TRBJ2-1; 8 bases map to TRBD2. J lost 2 bases, V lost 4 bases, and 7 bases had no gene match. The CDR3 has 16 residues. Looked up from germline, CDR1 is SNHLY and CDR2 is FYNNEI.

V gene TRBV5-1 combines with J gene TRBJ1-2, with D possibly being TRBD1 (5 bases). Germline V lookup: CDR1 SGHRS, CDR2 YFSETQ. The CDR3 is 16 residues long. V was clipped by 3 bases and J by 4 bases, with 19 bases between them. The CDR3 region is CASSSTQGLGGYGYTF. CDR3 in DNA: TGCGCCAGCAGCTCAACTCAGGGCTTGGGCGGCTATGGCTACACCTTC.

This clone was seen only a few times. This chain links TRBV18 with TRBJ1-5; weak D call: TRBD1 (5 bases). Looked up from germline, CDR1 is KGHSH and CDR2 is LQKENI. The CDR3 totals 14 residues. V was pared by 3 bases and J by 5 bases, with 11 bases between. The CDR3 DNA is TGTGCCAGCTCACCTGGGACGTACGATCAGCCCCAGCATTTT. It specifies CASSPGTYDQPQHF.

This chain joins TRBV7-9 and TRBJ2-2; 7 bases are a match to TRBD2. CDR1 is SEHNR, CDR2 FQNEAQ, per germline (reference sequence). Trimming at V came to 3 bases and at J to 0 bases, leaving 4 bases not matched to a gene. This CDR3 region has 16 residues. CDR3: CASSLRGSPNTGELFF. The CDR3 region has the DNA TGTGCCAGCAGCTTGCGGGGGAGTCCGAACACCGGGGAGCTGTTTTTT.

The V gene is TRBV25-1, the J gene TRBJ2-2; D remains unclear. V lost 0 bases to trimming and J lost 7 bases, with 9 bases between them. The germline CDR1 and CDR2 sequences are MGHDK and SYGVNS. The CDR3 contains 14 residues. The CDR3 DNA follows: TGTGCCAGCAGTGAATATAATTGGAGCGGGGAGCTGTTTTTT. Amino acid sequence: CASSEYNWSGELFF. Based on the CDR3 plus reference TRBV25-1 and TRBJ2-2, the full variable domain is EADIYQTPRYLVIGTGKKITLECSQTMGHDKMYWYQQDPGMELHLIHYSYGVNSTEKGDLSSESTVSRIRTEHFPLTLESARPSHTSQYLCASSEYNWSGELFFGEGSRLTVL.

This sequence joins TRBV2 and TRBJ2-5; 15 bases are a match to TRBD2. The J segment lost 4 bases and the V segment lost 7 bases, leaving 1 base of the junction unmatched. The germline V gene encodes CDR1 SNHLY and CDR2 FYNNEI. This CDR3 comprises 14 residues. The CDR3 loop is CASTGLAGGETQYF. CDR3 in DNA: TGTGCCAGCACGGGACTAGCGGGAGGAGAGACCCAGTACTTC.

The rearrangement links TRBV6-1 to TRBJ1-5; weak D call: TRBD1 (5 bases). V lost 4 bases to trimming and J lost 0 bases, with 13 bases between them. The CDR3 has 16 residues. The germline V gene has CDR1 MNHNS and CDR2 SASEGT. The CDR3 DNA reads TGTGCCAGCAGTGGAGGGGCGCAGTATAGCAATCAGCCCCAGCATTTT. Translation: CASSGGAQYSNQPQHF.

The table lists this clone with a count of one. V gene TRBV27 combines with J gene TRBJ2-1, with D perhaps TRBD2 (5 bases). The CDR3 is 16 residues long. Germline V gene lookup returns CDR1 MNHEY and CDR2 SMNVEV (reference sequence). Trimming removed 8 bases at V and 8 bases at J, with 25 bases between. The DNA for the CDR3 is TGTGCCAGCCAAGTAAGGACTCGTTCATTTGTCCATGAGCAGTTCTTC. The encoded protein is CASQVRTRSFVHEQFF.

This chain joins TRBV28 and TRBJ2-1, with TRBD2 as a possible D gene (6 bases). The V gene's germline CDR1 is MDHEN and CDR2 SYDVKM. The CDR3 has 13 amino acids. Trimming took 7 bases from V and 3 from J, leaving 10 bases between them. CDR3 nucleotides: TGTGCCAGCAATGGGGGGAGCTACAATGAGCAGTTCTTC. This sequence encodes CASNGGSYNEQFF.

The gene calls are TRBV6-1 and TRBJ2-7; the D gene is possibly TRBD2 (5 bases). Germline CDR1 is MNHNS and CDR2 is SASEGT. The CDR3 spans 14 residues. Trimming pared 4 bases from V and 2 bases from J, leaving 12 bases between. The DNA for the CDR3 is TGTGCCAGCAGTGGGCGGACTGTAACCTACGAGCAGTACTTC. It translates to CASSGRTVTYEQYF.

On this clone: The same CDR3 is also encoded by other DNA sequences in this sample. The chain couples TRBV18 to TRBJ1-5, with D uncertain. V was trimmed by 2 bases and J by 4 bases, leaving 9 bases between them. The CDR3 extends over 14 amino acids. Germline assignment: CDR1 KGHSH and CDR2 LQKENI. CDR3 sequence: CASSPGDGNQPQHF. The CDR3 coding sequence is TGTGCCAGCTCACCAGGGGATGGGAATCAGCCCCAGCATTTT.